The 16 T cell receptor beta chains in this list originate from one sample, sequenced in a study of T cell repertoires in cytomegalovirus infection. TCRdb itself ran the reads through MiXCR, one entry per CDR3 protein. Here the sample spans approximately 630,000 distinct CDR3 sequences, 24% being singletons. Sequencing input: CD8+ T cells from PBMCs. All receptors come from a human donor in good health (CMV status not recorded). Some clones in this sample may be carry-over from other donors' samples.

Details on this clonotype: A read error may be the cause here, since a much bigger clone is one base away. The V and J genes are TRBV7-6 and TRBJ2-7; D might be TRBD1 (6 bases). Per germline, CDR1 SGHVS and CDR2 FNYEAQ. The ends were cut back, 6 bases at V and 7 bases at J, with 19 bases in the middle. The CDR3 contains 14 residues. The CDR3 nucleotides are TGTGCCAGCAGTTCGACAGGCCGGGTTGGGGAGCAGTACTTC. Its protein is CASSSTGRVGEQYF.

The gene calls are TRBV28 and TRBJ1-2; possibly TRBD1 for D (5 bases). V was trimmed by 8 bases and J by 2 bases, leaving 15 bases between them. This CDR3 region has 14 residues. Germline CDR1 and CDR2: MDHEN and SYDVKM. CDR3 amino acids: CASQSRDVNYGYTF. Written as DNA, the CDR3 is TGTGCCAGCCAGTCCCGGGACGTCAACTATGGCTACACCTTC.

This clonotype was observed a few times. The chain uses TRBV4-1 and TRBJ2-2, with D perhaps matching TRBD1 (5 bases). The length of the CDR3 is 18 residues. Germline-derived CDR1 and CDR2 are MGHRA and YSYEKL. Trimming pared 0 bases from V and 4 bases from J, leaving 18 bases between. The CDR3 DNA follows: TGCGCCAGCAGCCAAGATGAAGGACACCTCATAGCCACCGGGGAGCTGTTTTTT. The encoded protein is CASSQDEGHLIATGELFF.

Worth noting for this clonotype: A read error may explain this, as a much larger clone is one base away. The genes are TRBV4-1 and TRBJ2-2, with 12 bases that match TRBD2. Unmatched junction bases numbered 0, after V lost 3 bases and J lost 1 base. The CDR3 loop spans 16 amino acids. Germline V gives CDR1 MGHRA, CDR2 YSYEKL. CDR3 DNA sequence: TGCGCCAGCAGCCAGACTAGCGGGAGGAACACCGGGGAGCTGTTTTTT. This gives the protein CASSQTSGRNTGELFF.

The chain recombines TRBV7-9 with TRBJ2-5; no firm D call. Germline CDR1 and CDR2: SEHNR and FQNEAQ (reference sequence). The CDR3 loop spans 13 amino acids. The V gene lost 5 bases and the J gene lost 2 bases, with 9 bases spanning the gap. As DNA, the CDR3 is TGTGCCAGCAGCCCGGACGAGCAAGAGACCCAGTACTTC. Amino acids: CASSPDEQETQYF. Combining the CDR3 with reference TRBV7-9 and TRBJ2-5 gives the whole variable domain DTGVSQNPRHKITKRGQNVTFRCDPISEHNRLYWYRQTLGQGPEFLTYFQNEAQLEKSRLLSDRFSAERPKGSFSTLEIQRTEQGDSAMYLCASSPDEQETQYFGPGTRLLVL.

This clonotype has just a few counts. The rearrangement joins TRBV7-9 to TRBJ2-7; possibly TRBD1 for D (5 bases). CDR3 length: 13 amino acids. The V gene lost 4 bases and the J gene lost 5 bases, with 12 bases spanning the gap. Germline CDR1 and CDR2: SEHNR and FQNEAQ (reference sequence). The CDR3 sequence: CASSSTVSNEQYV. The CDR3 bases are TGTGCCAGCAGCTCGACAGTTAGTAACGAGCAGTACGTC.

This clonotype was found many times. The rearrangement links TRBV7-9 to TRBJ1-1; maybe TRBD1 (6 bases). The germline V and J ends were trimmed by 5 bases and 1 base, with 8 bases remaining between them. The germline V gene has CDR1 SEHNR and CDR2 FQNEAQ (reference sequence). This CDR3 comprises 13 residues. CDR3 coding DNA: TGTGCCAGCAGCCACAGGGCGAACACTGAAGCTTTCTTT. It yields the protein CASSHRANTEAFF.

V gene TRBV28 combines with J gene TRBJ2-7; perhaps TRBD1 as D (6 bases). Trimming shortened V by 2 bases and J by 4 bases, and 12 bases separated the two germline ends. Germline-derived CDR1 and CDR2 are MDHEN and SYDVKM. The CDR3 consists of 14 residues. The CDR3 DNA sequence: TGTGCCAGCAGTTTAATGGGGGCCCAGTACGAGCAGTACGTC. Encoded protein: CASSLMGAQYEQYV.

A remark on this clonotype: A much more abundant neighbour one base away suggests this may be a read error. The CDR3, as DNA: TGTTCCAGTAGTTCCCAACAGGGTATGAACACTGAAGCTTTCTTT. Its protein product is CSSSSQQGMNTEAFF. The chain links TRBV19 to TRBJ1-1; a weak D match, TRBD1 (6 bases). The CDR3 covers 15 residues. CDR1 is LNHDA and CDR2 is SQIVND in the germline V gene (reference sequence).

This clonotype was counted only a few times. The chain links TRBV27 to TRBJ1-2, with D possibly being TRBD1 (6 bases). The CDR3 extends over 17 amino acids. V shed 3 bases and J shed 2 bases, with 19 bases lying between them. CDR1 and CDR2 from the germline V gene are MNHEY and SMNVEV (reference sequence). For the CDR3, the DNA is TGTGCCAGCAGTTTCCTTCATTTGGGGGGGCGCAACTATGGCTACACCTTC. It is translated as CASSFLHLGGRNYGYTF.

The gene calls are TRBV20-1 and TRBJ1-3, with D unclear. Per germline, CDR1 DFQATT and CDR2 SNEGSKA (reference sequence). V lost 2 bases to trimming and J lost 1 base, with 18 bases between them. The CDR3 has 17 residues. The CDR3 protein is CSARSSRRNRSGNTIYF. The CDR3 region has the DNA TGCAGTGCTAGATCTAGTAGGCGGAACCGTTCTGGAAACACCATATATTTT.

This clonotype appeared a few times. The CDR3 region has the DNA TGTGCCAGCAGCTTAGATCCTGGCGATAATCAGCCCCAGCATTTT. Amino acid sequence: CASSLDPGDNQPQHF. This chain connects TRBV7-6 to TRBJ1-5; D ambiguous. V lost 1 base to trimming and J lost 4 bases, with 11 bases between them. The CDR3 totals 15 residues. The germline V gene encodes CDR1 SGHVS and CDR2 FNYEAQ. The full variable domain, in which reference TRBV7-6 and TRBJ1-5 provide the parts outside the CDR3, is GAGVSQSPRYKVTKRGQDVALRCDPISGHVSLYWYRQALGQGPEFLTYFNYEAQQDKSGLPNDRFSAERPEGSISTLTIQRTEQRDSAMYRCASSLDPGDNQPQHFGDGTRLSIL.

Many counts were recorded for this clonotype. The chain combines TRBV28 with TRBJ1-5; D unresolved. The germline V gene encodes CDR1 MDHEN and CDR2 SYDVKM. The CDR3 is made up of 12 amino acids. V lost 3 bases to trimming and J lost 5 bases, with 5 bases between them. The chain's CDR3 is CASSFEDQPQHF. CDR3 in DNA: TGTGCCAGCAGTTTTGAAGATCAGCCCCAGCATTTT.

There are a few counts of this clonotype. This rearrangement joins TRBV29-1 to TRBJ2-1; no definite D call. With 0 bases removed from V and 0 bases from J, the gap between germline ends came to 18 bases. Germline CDR1 is SQVTM and CDR2 is ANQGSEA. The CDR3 loop spans 18 amino acids. CDR3 in amino acids: CSVEDLDQDRTSYNEQFF. CDR3 in DNA: TGCAGCGTTGAAGATCTGGATCAGGATCGGACCTCCTACAATGAGCAGTTCTTC.

This clonotype occurred many times. This rearrangement joins TRBV5-5 to TRBJ1-1; D remains ambiguous. The CDR3 sequence is 14 residues long. V lost 1 base and J 0 bases, leaving 7 bases between the germline ends. The germline CDR1 and CDR2 sequences are SGHKS and YYEKEE (reference sequence). The CDR3 bases are TGTGCCAGCAGCTTGTTCAGCTTGAACACTGAAGCTTTCTTT. Its protein is CASSLFSLNTEAFF.

The chain is built from TRBV19 and TRBJ1-3, with D uncertain. CDR1 is LNHDA, CDR2 SQIVND, per germline (reference sequence). The CDR3 length is 15 residues. V gave up 7 bases and J gave up 2 bases, with 15 bases separating them. The DNA of the CDR3 is TGTGCCAGTACCACTTCCGGAGCCACTGGAAACACCATATATTTT. The encoded protein is CASTTSGATGNTIYF.